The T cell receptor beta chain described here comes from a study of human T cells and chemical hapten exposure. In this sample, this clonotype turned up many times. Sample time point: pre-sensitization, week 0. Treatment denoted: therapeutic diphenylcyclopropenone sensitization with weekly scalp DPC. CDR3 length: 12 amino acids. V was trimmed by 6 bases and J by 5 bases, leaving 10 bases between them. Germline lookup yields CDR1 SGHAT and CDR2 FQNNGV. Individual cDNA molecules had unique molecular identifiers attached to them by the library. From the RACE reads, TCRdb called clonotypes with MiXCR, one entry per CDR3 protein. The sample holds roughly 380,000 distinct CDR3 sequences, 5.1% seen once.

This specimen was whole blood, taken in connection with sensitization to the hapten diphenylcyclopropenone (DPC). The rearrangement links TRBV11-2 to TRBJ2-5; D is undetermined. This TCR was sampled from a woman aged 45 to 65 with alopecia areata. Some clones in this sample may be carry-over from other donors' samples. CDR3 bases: TGTGCCAGCAGGGACCTGACGGAGACCCAGTACTTC. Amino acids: CASRDLTETQYF.